This TCR beta chain was sequenced for a study of siplizumab effects on memory and regulatory T cells (dated by TCRdb to the late 2010s). Background for the entire study: The effect of the anti-CD2 antibody siplizumab on alloreactive T-cell subsets was examined in allogeneic mixed lymphocyte reactions constructed from human PBMCs.

In a few donor pairs, further sequencing was done on unstimulated CD8+ naive, CD4+ memory, CD8+ TEMRA, CD4+ naive and CD8+ effector memory subsets. TCRbeta CDR3 sequencing was performed on sorted unstimulated T cells and on proliferating T cells recovered from mixed lymphocyte reactions. Fresh whole blood from approximately 9 HLA-typed healthy donors was used to isolate PBMCs. The library was generated by the immunoSEQ multiplex PCR assay. Each sample had 90,000 to 100,000 TCR templates assayed by the deep sequencing platform. Genomic DNA extracted from sorted T cells was used for TCRbeta CDR3 sequencing. As for the original processing: The R programming language was used for clonal analysis of the TCRbeta CDR3 data. Unstimulated samples were compared with post-reaction CFSE-low samples to define alloreactive CD4+ and CD8+ clones. Regulatory or non-regulatory origin was assigned to alloreactive CD4+ clones by matching of sequences to sorted unstimulated Treg and non-Treg repertoires. What TCRdb holds here is the immuneACCESS table cut down to in-frame rearrangements. Part of the clones is not present; checked against another copy, under half of the missing clones reflect an unresolved V gene, and the others are unexplained. Clonal size and the V and J genes are those of that table, whereas D and trimming came from the DNA. The sample profile shows around 65,000 clones; 70% to 85% of them were found once. The biggest ten clones account for roughly 0.4% of the sample.

Via the germline V gene (reference sequence), CDR1 is LNHDA and CDR2 SQIVND. Inclusive of the bounding cysteine and phenylalanine, the CDR3 is 14 residues long. The kept DNA is CDR3 alone, 42 bases in frame from the first base. V and J are trimmed by 6 bases and 7 bases, and the gene matches miss 4 bases of the junction. Broader findings and caveats from the paper: The cumulative frequency of alloreactive sequences that could be traced back to unstimulated CD4+ memory T cells was significantly reduced by siplizumab. Sequences below about 10^-5 frequency were poorly captured, so only a minor fraction of alloreactive clones could be mapped to unstimulated subsets. Greater diversity appeared to be present in unstimulated naive T cells than in memory T cells, and a substantial contribution to the alloresponse seemed to be made by naive cells. Roughly 75-97% of proliferating CD4+ or CD8+ clones could not be assigned a naive or memory phenotype. Whether proliferating Tregs from siplizumab cultures actually had suppressive function was not functionally confirmed. Among mappable alloreactive CD4+ clones, the Treg-derived fraction averaged approximately 69% with siplizumab versus about 25% in control reactions.

In this sample, this clone turned up once. The specificity of this receptor is unknown. Per-base quality was not reported, and no clone a single base away is much larger than it. The receptor comes from a human donor in good health. Rearrangement joined TRBV19 to TRBJ2-1, with 12 middle bases fitting TRBD2. Specimen: memory CD4+ T cells sorted from blood. The sample's cell subset or site, from its label and the paper: unstimulated CD4+ memory T cells. The DNA reads as follows: TGTGCCAGTAGAGGACTAGCGGGGTATAATGAGCAGTTCTTC. Translated, this is CASRGLAGYNEQFF.